Below, 24 T cell receptor beta chains from the same sample are listed, as sequenced in a study of blood T cell repertoires in COVID-19. TCRdb's copy holds only in-frame clones and misses some; the assay was immunoSEQ multiplex PCR. The data contain about 400,000 clones, 86% of them singletons. The specimen sequenced was peripheral blood. These receptors were obtained from a woman aged 25 to 45 with active or convalescent COVID-19.

The V call is TRBV7-9, the J call TRBJ2-7; D unclear. The CDR3 length is 15 residues. Trimming pared 1 base from V and 2 bases from J, leaving 12 bases between. The germline V gene encodes CDR1 SEHNR and CDR2 FQNEAQ (reference sequence). The CDR3 loop reads CASSLGTTHTYEQYF. The CDR3 DNA reads as TGTGCCAGCAGCTTAGGAACTACTCACACCTACGAGCAGTACTTC.

V is TRBV13 and J is TRBJ2-1; 9 bases are shared with TRBD2. Losses at the gene ends were 3 bases for V and 6 bases for J; bases not matched to a gene: 6. This CDR3 comprises 15 residues. Per the germline V gene, CDR1 is PRHDT and CDR2 is FYEKMQ (reference sequence). CDR3 in DNA: TGTGCCAGCAGCTTCTCTGCGGGAGGGTCCAATGAGCAGTTCTTC. Translation gives CASSFSAGGSNEQFF.

The J gene is TRBJ1-4, the V gene TRBV5-1; D gene ambiguous. This CDR3 comprises 16 residues. Germline V lookup: CDR1 SGHRS, CDR2 YFSETQ. V lost 1 base and J 4 bases, leaving 14 bases between the germline ends. This CDR3 is CASSLWPDASNEKLFF. Written as DNA, the CDR3 is TGCGCCAGCAGCTTGTGGCCGGATGCTAGTAATGAAAAACTGTTTTTT.

The rearrangement joins TRBV5-4 to TRBJ2-2, with 10 bases matching TRBD2. CDR3 size: 15 residues. Germline-derived CDR1 and CDR2 are SGHNT and YYREEE (reference sequence). V dropped 6 bases and J dropped 3; count of bases not matched to a gene: 5. CDR3 sequence reads: CASTPGLAYTGELFF. CDR3 DNA: TGTGCCAGCACCCCGGGACTAGCGTACACCGGGGAGCTGTTTTTT.

The chain combines TRBV10-3 with TRBJ1-1; TRBD1 agrees at 8 bases. The CDR3 spans 12 residues. Trimming at V came to 5 bases and at J to 11 bases, leaving 7 bases not matched to a gene. The germline CDR1 and CDR2 sequences are ENHRY and SYGVKD. The DNA for the CDR3 is TGTGCCATCAGTCCGGACAGGGAAAGGGCTTTCTTT. Translated: CAISPDRERAFF.

The V and J genes are TRBV3-1 (or the pseudogene TRBV3-2) and TRBJ2-7; 7 bases are a match to TRBD1. Per the germline V gene, CDR1 is LGHDT and CDR2 is YNNKEL (reference sequence). V was clipped by 2 bases and J by 9 bases; unmatched bases: 4. The CDR3 loop spans 12 amino acids. DNA for the CDR3: TGTGCCAGCAGCCAAAACAGGGGTGGGCAGTACTTC. The encoded protein is CASSQNRGGQYF.

The V and J genes are TRBV27 and TRBJ1-1; D is perhaps TRBD1 (5 bases). V lost 3 bases and J 0 bases, leaving 8 bases between the germline ends. Germline V gene sequence: CDR1 MNHEY, CDR2 SMNVEV (reference sequence). The CDR3 has 14 residues. The CDR3, as DNA: TGTGCCAGCAGTTTTGGGGCCATGAACACTGAAGCTTTCTTT. It is translated as CASSFGAMNTEAFF.

This clone showed up just once. This chain connects TRBV5-4 to TRBJ2-5; tentatively, D is TRBD1 (5 bases). Germline V gene data show CDR1 as SGHNT and CDR2 as YYREEE (reference sequence). Trimming left V 4 bases short and J 4 bases short, with 14 bases between. The CDR3 totals 14 residues. Written as DNA, the CDR3 is TGTGCCAGCAGCGGGGTTGGTGGGGCAGAGACCCAGTACTTC. It specifies CASSGVGGAETQYF.

The J gene is TRBJ1-5, the V gene TRBV5-1, with D tentatively TRBD1 (5 bases). With 6 bases removed from V and 8 bases from J, the gap between germline ends came to 12 bases. This CDR3 is built from 12 residues. CDR1 and CDR2 from the germline V gene are SGHRS and YFSETQ. CDR3 nucleotide sequence: TGCGCCAGCACCAGGGATCTCGAGCCCCAGCATTTT. The encoded protein is CASTRDLEPQHF.

A remark on this clone: Other DNA sequences within the sample encode an identical CDR3. This chain uses TRBV19 with TRBJ1-5; D may be TRBD1 (6 bases). The CDR3 spans 15 residues. The V and J ends lost 3 bases and 2 bases respectively, with 11 bases between them. Germline lookup yields CDR1 LNHDA and CDR2 SQIVND (reference sequence). DNA of the CDR3: TGTGCCAGTAGTATCGATAGACAGGGCAATCAGCCCCAGCATTTT. Protein: CASSIDRQGNQPQHF.

This clone was counted a few times. The chain has TRBV4-1 and TRBJ2-3; D unclear. The CDR3 has 15 residues. CDR1 and CDR2 (germline): MGHRA, YSYEKL. Between the trimmed V and J ends, which lost 1 base and 4 bases, there was a span of 12 bases. The CDR3 DNA sequence: TGCGCCAGCAGCCAAGTCTATACCCAAGCAGATACGCAGTATTTT. This encodes CASSQVYTQADTQYF.

The genes are TRBV6-5 and TRBJ2-5; TRBD2 agrees at 8 bases. The CDR3 totals 15 residues. Looked up from germline, CDR1 is MNHEY and CDR2 is SVGAGI. V lost 4 bases, J lost 5 bases, and 9 bases stayed unmatched. The CDR3 protein is CASSSPGLGGETQYF. The CDR3, as DNA: TGTGCCAGCAGTTCCCCGGGACTAGGAGGCGAGACCCAGTACTTC.

This clone was counted between two and nine times. This chain connects TRBV4-1 to TRBJ1-1, with D unclear. Per the germline V gene, CDR1 is MGHRA and CDR2 is YSYEKL. Trimming pared 1 base from V and 6 bases from J, leaving 18 bases between. The CDR3 is made up of 16 amino acids. The CDR3 sequence: CASSQVPPGSGAEAFF. Here the CDR3 DNA reads TGCGCCAGCAGCCAAGTCCCCCCTGGCAGTGGAGCTGAAGCTTTCTTT.

The CDR3 DNA sequence: TGCGCCAGCAGCTTGGTGTCGGGGGGCGGTCAGCCCCAGCATTTT. The encoded protein is CASSLVSGGGQPQHF. V is TRBV5-1 and J is TRBJ1-5; the D gene is possibly TRBD1 (6 bases). The length of the CDR3 is 15 residues. The ends were cut back, 0 bases at V and 6 bases at J, with 13 bases in the middle. The V gene's germline CDR1 is SGHRS and CDR2 YFSETQ.

V gene TRBV6-5 combines with J gene TRBJ2-4; D possibly corresponds to TRBD1 (6 bases). The CDR3 consists of 16 residues. Germline CDR1 and CDR2: MNHEY and SVGAGI. Trimming shortened V by 0 bases and J by 6 bases, and 15 bases separated the two germline ends. The CDR3 sequence is CASSYSEQGYGNIQYF. CDR3 nucleotides: TGTGCCAGCAGTTACTCGGAACAGGGATACGGAAACATTCAGTACTTC.

The rearrangement joins TRBV5-1 to TRBJ2-1, with 8 bases matching TRBD1. The CDR3 has 15 amino acids. With V trimmed by 2 bases and J by 2 bases, 3 bases remained unmatched. Germline lookup yields CDR1 SGHRS and CDR2 YFSETQ. CDR3: CASSFGQGAYNEQFF. In DNA form, the CDR3 reads TGCGCCAGCAGCTTTGGACAGGGAGCCTACAATGAGCAGTTCTTC.

This sequence joins TRBV12-5 and TRBJ1-5; 11 bases map to TRBD1. V lost 3 bases to trimming and J lost 3 bases; unmatched junction nucleotides: 13. The CDR3 is 19 residues long. CDR1 LGHNT and CDR2 FRNRAP come from the germline V gene. CDR3 nucleotides: TGTGCTAGTGGTTTCATGGTAAGCCGGACAGGGGGCTTCAATCAGCCCCAGCATTTT. It translates to CASGFMVSRTGGFNQPQHF.

The J gene is TRBJ2-7, the V gene TRBV6-5; TRBD2 matches at 7 bases. This CDR3 region has 14 residues. The J segment lost 3 bases and the V segment lost 6 bases, leaving 8 bases of the junction unmatched. The germline V gene encodes CDR1 MNHEY and CDR2 SVGAGI. The DNA for the CDR3 is TGTGCCAGCAGCGGGGGGTTGGGGGTCTACGAGCAGTACTTC. It is translated as CASSGGLGVYEQYF.

This rearrangement joins TRBV5-1 to TRBJ2-7; D gene uncertain. CDR1 is SGHRS and CDR2 is YFSETQ in the germline V gene. The length of the CDR3 is 16 residues. Trimming shortened V by 0 bases and J by 2 bases, and 15 bases separated the two germline ends. CDR3 amino acids: CASSLGPFEAAYEQYF. In DNA, the CDR3 is TGCGCCAGCAGCTTGGGGCCCTTCGAGGCCGCCTACGAGCAGTACTTC.

Only a few counts were recorded for this clone. This rearrangement joins TRBV2 to TRBJ1-1, with 8 bases that match TRBD1. V was clipped by 4 bases and J by 4 bases; unmatched bases: 5. The germline CDR1 and CDR2 sequences are SNHLY and FYNNEI. CDR3 length: 14 residues. CDR3 residues: CASSGQGRGTEAFF. The CDR3 DNA reads as TGTGCCAGCAGTGGACAGGGGAGGGGCACTGAAGCTTTCTTT.

This chain joins TRBV5-1 and TRBJ2-1, with 13 bases lining up with TRBD2. V dropped 4 bases and J dropped 5; count of bases not matched to a gene: 0. Germline CDR1 reads SGHRS; CDR2 reads YFSETQ. The CDR3 covers 14 residues. The DNA of the CDR3 is TGCGCCAGCAGCACTAGCGGGGGGGACAATGAGCAGTTCTTC. Translation gives CASSTSGGDNEQFF.

The J gene is TRBJ1-5, the V gene TRBV29-1; maybe TRBD1 (6 bases). V dropped 4 bases and J dropped 2 bases, with 12 bases sitting between them. CDR3 length equals 14 residues. From germline, CDR1 is SQVTM and CDR2 ANQGSEA. This chain's CDR3 is CSVAGEFGNQPQHF. CDR3 nucleotides: TGCAGCGTTGCAGGGGAATTCGGCAATCAGCCCCAGCATTTT.

The V and J genes are TRBV2 and TRBJ1-5; tentative D call: TRBD1 (6 bases). The ends were cut back, 1 base at V and 6 bases at J, with 13 bases in the middle. Per the germline V gene, CDR1 is SNHLY and CDR2 is FYNNEI. CDR3 length: 15 residues. The CDR3 DNA reads TGTGCCAGCAGTGAAGTGGGGGCAGCAGGTCAGCCCCAGCATTTT. Translation gives CASSEVGAAGQPQHF.

The table lists this clone with a count of one. One junction end disagrees with the germline gene, perhaps due to a read error. The J gene is TRBJ1-2, the V gene TRBV2; no firm D call. CDR3 length: 14 amino acids. From germline, CDR1 is SNHLY and CDR2 FYNNEI. CDR3: CASSEGGQSDGYTF. In nucleotides, the CDR3 is TGTGCCAGCAGCGAAGGAGGGCAGAGCGATGGCTACACCTTC.